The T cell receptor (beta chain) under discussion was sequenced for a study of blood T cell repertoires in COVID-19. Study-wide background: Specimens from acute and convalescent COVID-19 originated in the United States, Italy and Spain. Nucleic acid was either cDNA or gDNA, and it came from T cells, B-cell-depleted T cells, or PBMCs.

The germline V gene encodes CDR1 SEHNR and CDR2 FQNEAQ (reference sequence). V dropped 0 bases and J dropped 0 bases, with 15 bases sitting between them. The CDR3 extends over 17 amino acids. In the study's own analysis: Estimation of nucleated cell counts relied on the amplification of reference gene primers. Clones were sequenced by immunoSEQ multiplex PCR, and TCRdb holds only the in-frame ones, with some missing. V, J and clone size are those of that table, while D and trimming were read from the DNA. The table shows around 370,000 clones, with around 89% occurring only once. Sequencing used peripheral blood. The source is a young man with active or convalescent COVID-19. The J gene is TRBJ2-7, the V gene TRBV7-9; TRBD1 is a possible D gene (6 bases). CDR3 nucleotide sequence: TGTGCCAGCAGCTTAGCAGGACAGACAGATAGCTCCTACGAGCAGTACTTC. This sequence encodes CASSLAGQTDSSYEQYF.